The T cell receptor beta chain described here comes from a study of beta chain features in type 1 diabetes. The authors reverse transcribed all of the isolated RNA, so sequencing captured expressed TCRB transcripts. Profiling relied on immunoSEQ multiplex PCR, and the TCRdb table lists in-frame clones only, not all of them. The data show 120,000 or so clones, roughly 17% seen once. Findings and caveats of the study: Patients' naive, central memory and regulatory TCRB repertoires appeared more alike than those of healthy donors. Type 1 diabetes patients had TCRB CDR3s that were shorter (moderately but significantly so) in all four CD4+ subsets. Any PCR bias toward short templates would affect both groups alike.

Regarding this clone: What it binds is not known.

The CDR3 length is 14 residues. V trimming: 3 bases; J trimming: 5 bases; junction bases outside the gene matches: 3. The germline gives CDR1 SGHDN, CDR2 FVKESK. The TCR comes from a man younger than 35 with type 1 diabetes. The sequenced sample was central memory CD4+ T cells from blood. This sequence joins TRBV14 and TRBJ2-1; 8 positions agree with TRBD2. In DNA form, the CDR3 reads TGTGCCAGCAGCCAGACTAGCGCAGACAATGAGCAGTTCTTC. Its translation is CASSQTSADNEQFF.